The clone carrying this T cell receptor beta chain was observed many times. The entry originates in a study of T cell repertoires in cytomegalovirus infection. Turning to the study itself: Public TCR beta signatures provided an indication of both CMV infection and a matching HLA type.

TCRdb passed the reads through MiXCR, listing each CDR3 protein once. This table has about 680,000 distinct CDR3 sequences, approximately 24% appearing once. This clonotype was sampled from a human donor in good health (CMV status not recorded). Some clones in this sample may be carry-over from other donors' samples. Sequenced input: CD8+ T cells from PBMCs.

CDR3 residues: CASSEWGSNQPQHF. CDR3 DNA: TGTGCCAGCAGCGAGTGGGGCAGCAATCAGCCCCAGCATTTT. The rearrangement links TRBV25-1 to TRBJ1-5; weak D call: TRBD1 (5 bases). Trimming left V 6 bases short and J 1 base short, with 10 bases between. CDR3 length equals 14 residues. Per the germline V gene, CDR1 is MGHDK and CDR2 is SYGVNS.